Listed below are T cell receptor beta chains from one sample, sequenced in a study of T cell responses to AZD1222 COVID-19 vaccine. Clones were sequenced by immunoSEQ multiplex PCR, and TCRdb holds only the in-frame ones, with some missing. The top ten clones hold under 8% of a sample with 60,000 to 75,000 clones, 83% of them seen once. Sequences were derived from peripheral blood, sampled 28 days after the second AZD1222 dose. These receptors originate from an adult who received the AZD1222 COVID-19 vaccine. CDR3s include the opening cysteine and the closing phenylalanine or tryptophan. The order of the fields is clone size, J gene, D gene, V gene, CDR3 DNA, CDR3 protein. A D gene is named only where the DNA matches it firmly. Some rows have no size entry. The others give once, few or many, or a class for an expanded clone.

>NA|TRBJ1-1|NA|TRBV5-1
TGCGCCAGCAGCTTTCCCAGGAACACTGAAGCTTTCTTT
CASSFPRNTEAFF
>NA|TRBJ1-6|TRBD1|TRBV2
TGTGCCAGCACTGGGGACAGGGTTTCACCCCTCCACTTT
CASTGDRVSPLHF
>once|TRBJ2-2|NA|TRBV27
TGTGCCAGCAGCGAACGACAGCCCTCAAGGCTGTTTTTT
CASSERQPSRLFF
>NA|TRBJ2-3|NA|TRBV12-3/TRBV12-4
TGTGCCAGCAGCTTGGGCCTGCCAGATACGCAGTATTTT
CASSLGLPDTQYF
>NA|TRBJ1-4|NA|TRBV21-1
TGTGCCAGCAGCAAAGGGGGGGCTACTAATGAAAAACTGTTTTTT
CASSKGGATNEKLFF
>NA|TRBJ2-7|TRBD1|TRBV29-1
TGCAGCGTTGAAGATCGGAGCCAGGGGGAGCACGAGCAGTACTTC
CSVEDRSQGEHEQYF
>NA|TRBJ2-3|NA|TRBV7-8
TGTGCCAGCAGGCGCCGGGGGCTCCAGGATACGCAGTATTTT
CASRRRGLQDTQYF
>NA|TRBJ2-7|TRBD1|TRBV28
TGTGCCAGCAGGCTACAGGGGACCTCCCCCGAGCAGTACTTC
CASRLQGTSPEQYF
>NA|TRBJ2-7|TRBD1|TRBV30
TGTGCCTGGAGTGCCCTACAGGGGGCTGGGGACGAGCAGTACTTC
CAWSALQGAGDEQYF
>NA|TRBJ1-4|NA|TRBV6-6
TGTGCCAGCAGTCCCCGAGCCGGGGAGGTTATTGGGGAAAAACTGTTTTTT
CASSPRAGEVIGEKLFF
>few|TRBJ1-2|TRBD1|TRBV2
TGTGCCAGCAGTGACCGGGGACAGGCTAATGGCTACACCTTC
CASSDRGQANGYTF
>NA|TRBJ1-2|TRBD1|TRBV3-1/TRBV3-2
TGTGCCAGCAGCCCCCAGGGGGGTGACTATGGCTACACCTTC
CASSPQGGDYGYTF
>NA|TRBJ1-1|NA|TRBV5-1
TGCGCCAGCAGCTTGGAGCCGAGGATGAACACTGAAGCTTTCTTT
CASSLEPRMNTEAFF
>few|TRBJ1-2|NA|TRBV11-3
TGTGCCAGCAGCTCTTCCGGACGTCGGCGTGGCTACACCTTC
CASSSSGRRRGYTF
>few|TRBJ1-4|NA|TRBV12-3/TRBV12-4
TGTGCCAGCCGCCGGGGTAATGAAAAACTGTTTTTT
CASRRGNEKLFF
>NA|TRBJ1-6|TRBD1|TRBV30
TGTGCCTGGAGTTCGGGACAGTCCCATCACTTT
CAWSSGQSHHF
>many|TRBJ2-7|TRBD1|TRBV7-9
TGTGCCAGCACCCACACGACCGGGACAGGGATTTACGAGCAGTACTTC
CASTHTTGTGIYEQYF
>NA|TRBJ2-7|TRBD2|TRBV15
TGTGCCACCAGCCCACCGGCCGGGGGGACGAATCCCTACGAGCAGTACTTC
CATSPPAGGTNPYEQYF
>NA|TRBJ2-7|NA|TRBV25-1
TGTGCCAGCAGACTAGGGTACGAGCAGTACTTC
CASRLGYEQYF
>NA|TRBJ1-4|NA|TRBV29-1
TGCAGCGTTGGAGGAGGGACTAATGAAAAACTGTTTTTT
CSVGGGTNEKLFF
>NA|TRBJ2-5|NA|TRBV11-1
TGTGCCAGCAGCTTAGCCCCCGGGGGGCGGGTGGAGACCCAGTACTTC
CASSLAPGGRVETQYF
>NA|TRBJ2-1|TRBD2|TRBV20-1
TGCAGTGCTAGTGAGCCTAGCGGGGGGGCCAACGAGCAGTTCTTC
CSASEPSGGANEQFF
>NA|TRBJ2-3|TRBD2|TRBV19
TGTGCCAGTAGCCCAATCCTGGGGGGGACAGATACGCAGTATTTT
CASSPILGGTDTQYF
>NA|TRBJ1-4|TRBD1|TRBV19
TGTGCCAGTAGTCAGGGGGCGCGGGGTGAAAAACTGTTTTTT
CASSQGARGEKLFF
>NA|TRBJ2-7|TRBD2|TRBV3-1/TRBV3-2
TGTGCCAGCAGCCAAGGGGAGGGTTTCTACGAGCAGTACTTC
CASSQGEGFYEQYF
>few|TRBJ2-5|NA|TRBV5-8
TGTGCCAGCAGCGTCCGGGACACTGAGACCCAGTACTTC
CASSVRDTETQYF
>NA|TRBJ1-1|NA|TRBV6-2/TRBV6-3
TGTGCCAGCAGTTACTTACGGGAGAACACTGAAGCTTTCTTT
CASSYLRENTEAFF
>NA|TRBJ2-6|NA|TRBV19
TGTGCCAGTACCCCACAACTTGTGGCCAACGTCCTGACTTTC
CASTPQLVANVLTF
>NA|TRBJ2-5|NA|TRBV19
TGTGCCAGTAGCCCCGGGGCAGGATGGATAAGGACCCAGTACTTC
CASSPGAGWIRTQYF
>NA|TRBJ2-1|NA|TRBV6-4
TGTGCCAGCCGTACAGCCCTTGGGGGAAGCTCCTACAATGAGCAGTTCTTC
CASRTALGGSSYNEQFF
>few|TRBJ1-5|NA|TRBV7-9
TGTGCCAGCAGCGACTCGTATCAGCCCCAGCATTTT
CASSDSYQPQHF
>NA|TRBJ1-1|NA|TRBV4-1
TGCGCCAGCAGCCCAGAACAGGGTTCGGGGACTGAAGCTTTCTTT
CASSPEQGSGTEAFF
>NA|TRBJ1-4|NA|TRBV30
TGTGCCTGGAGTGTGGGGCCAGTAAGTGAAAAACTGTTTTTT
CAWSVGPVSEKLFF
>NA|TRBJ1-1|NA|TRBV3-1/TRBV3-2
TGTGCCAGCAGCCAAGGGTGGGGCGGCGGGGACACTGAAGCTTTCTTT
CASSQGWGGGDTEAFF
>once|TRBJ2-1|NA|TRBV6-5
TGTGCCAGCAGTTACGGCGGGTCCTCCTACAATGAGCAGTTCTTC
CASSYGGSSYNEQFF
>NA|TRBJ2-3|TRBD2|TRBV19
TGTGCCAGTAAGACTAGCGGGGCTGGAGATACGCAGTATTTT
CASKTSGAGDTQYF
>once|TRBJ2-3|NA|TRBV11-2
TGTGCCAGCAGCTTAGTTGTGGGCACAGATACGCAGTATTTT
CASSLVVGTDTQYF
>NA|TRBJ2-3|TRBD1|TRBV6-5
TGTGCCAGCATCGCGATGACCGGGACAGGAGATACGCAGTATTTT
CASIAMTGTGDTQYF
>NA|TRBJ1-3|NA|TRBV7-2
TGTGCCAGCAGCTTAGTGCGCCAGAGCTCTGGAAACACCATATATTTT
CASSLVRQSSGNTIYF
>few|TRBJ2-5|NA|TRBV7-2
TGTGCCAGCAGCTTGAACAGGGCACAGGAGACCCAGTACTTC
CASSLNRAQETQYF
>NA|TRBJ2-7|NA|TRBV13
TGTGCCAGCAGCACTCGGGAGAGGCAATCACCCTACGAGCAGTACTTC
CASSTRERQSPYEQYF
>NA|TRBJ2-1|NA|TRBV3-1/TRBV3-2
TGTGCCAGCAGCCCAGAGGTGAATCCCTCCTACAATGAGCAGTTCTTC
CASSPEVNPSYNEQFF
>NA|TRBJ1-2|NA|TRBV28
TGTGCCAGCAGTTTATTAAGGGGGGCAGGGGTAGGCTACACCTTC
CASSLLRGAGVGYTF
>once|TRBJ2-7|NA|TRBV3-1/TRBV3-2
TGTGCCAGCAGCCAAGATAGTTTCTCCTACGAGCAGTACTTC
CASSQDSFSYEQYF
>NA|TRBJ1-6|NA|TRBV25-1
TGTGCCAGCAGAGGACCGAATTCACCCCTCCACTTT
CASRGPNSPLHF
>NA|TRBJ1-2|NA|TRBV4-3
TGCGCCAGCAGCCAGGTGACAGGACCAAACTATGGCTACACCTTC
CASSQVTGPNYGYTF
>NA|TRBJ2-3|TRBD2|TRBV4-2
TGTGCCAGCAGCCAAGGCGGACTAGGGGGCACAGATACGCAGTATTTT
CASSQGGLGGTDTQYF
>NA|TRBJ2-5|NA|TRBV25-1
TGTGCCAGCGGATTCCGGGAAAGGGAGACCCAGTACTTC
CASGFRERETQYF
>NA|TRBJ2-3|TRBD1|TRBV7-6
TGTGCCAGCAGCTCTACCCGGGGGACAGGGGTCACAGATACGCAGTATTTT
CASSSTRGTGVTDTQYF
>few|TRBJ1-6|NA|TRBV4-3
TGCGCCAGCAGCCACGGACAGAATTCACCCCTCCACTTT
CASSHGQNSPLHF
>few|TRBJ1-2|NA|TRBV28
TGTGCCAGCAGTTTGGTAGGGGTATTCTATGGCTACACCTTC
CASSLVGVFYGYTF
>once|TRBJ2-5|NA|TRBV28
TGTGCCAGCAGTCCTGAGGGAGAGACCCAGTACTTC
CASSPEGETQYF
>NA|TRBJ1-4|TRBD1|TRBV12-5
TGTGCTAGTGGTACGGGACAGCTTAATGAAAAACTGTTTTTT
CASGTGQLNEKLFF
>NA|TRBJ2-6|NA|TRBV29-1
TGCAGCGCCGCTTCGGGGGAGGCCAACGTCCTGACTTTC
CSAASGEANVLTF
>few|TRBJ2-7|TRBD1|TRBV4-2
TGTCCCACCAGCCACCACGACTGGGGGACAGGCAAACCTTACGAGCAGTACTTC
CPTSHHDWGTGKPYEQYF
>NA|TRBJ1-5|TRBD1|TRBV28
TGTGCCAGCAGCTCGGGGACAGGGGGCAATCAGCCCCAGCATTTT
CASSSGTGGNQPQHF
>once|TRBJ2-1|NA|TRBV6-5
TGTGCCAGCAGTCCCAAGACTAGCTACAATGAGCAGTTCTTC
CASSPKTSYNEQFF
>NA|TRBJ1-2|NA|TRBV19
TGTGCCAGTAGTATTGCCCCAGGCCATGGGGGCTACACCTTC
CASSIAPGHGGYTF
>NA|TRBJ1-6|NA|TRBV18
TGTGCCAGCTCCCCGGGGGAAAATTCACCCCTCCACTTT
CASSPGENSPLHF